These 9 T cell receptor beta chains originate from one sample sequenced in a study of blood T cell repertoires in COVID-19. Clones were sequenced by immunoSEQ multiplex PCR, and TCRdb holds only the in-frame ones, with some missing. The sample holds 200,000 to 250,000 clones; about nine tenths are singletons and the top ten take roughly 2.6%. What was sequenced was peripheral blood. Receptors originate from a woman aged 60-70 years with acute or convalescent COVID-19.

The V and J genes are TRBV19 and TRBJ1-2; TRBD1 agrees at 9 bases. Trimming took 3 bases from V and 2 from J; bases not matched to a gene: 7. Germline lookup yields CDR1 LNHDA and CDR2 SQIVND (reference sequence). This CDR3 is built from 16 residues. CDR3 region: CASSMMTGGKNYGYTF. DNA of the CDR3: TGTGCCAGTAGTATGATGACAGGGGGAAAGAACTATGGCTACACCTTC.

The rearrangement joins TRBV9 to TRBJ2-3, with TRBD2 matching 11 bases. This CDR3 region has 16 residues. Germline CDR1 reads SGDLS; CDR2 reads YYNGEE. With V trimmed by 0 bases and J by 6 bases, 6 bases remained unmatched. In DNA form, the CDR3 reads TGTGCCAGCAGCGTAGGTTTAGCGGGGGGGTCGGATACGCAGTATTTT. Amino acids: CASSVGLAGGSDTQYF.

The chain uses TRBV19 and TRBJ1-5; the D gene is possibly TRBD1 (5 bases). V shed 4 bases and J shed 2 bases, with 15 bases lying between them. Germline loops: CDR1 LNHDA, CDR2 SQIVND (reference sequence). The CDR3 loop spans 16 amino acids. CDR3 in amino acids: CASSTRAGGGNQPQHF. For the CDR3, the DNA is TGTGCCAGTAGTACCCGTGCGGGGGGAGGCAATCAGCCCCAGCATTTT. The variable domain in full, completed from reference TRBV19 and TRBJ1-5, reads DGGITQSPKYLFRKEGQNVTLSCEQNLNHDAMYWYRQDPGQGLRLIYYSQIVNDFQKGDIAEGYSVSREKKESFPLTVTSAQKNPTAFYLCASSTRAGGGNQPQHFGDGTRLSIL.

Only one count was recorded for this clone. The rearrangement joins TRBV14 to TRBJ2-7; TRBD2 aligns across 9 bases. Unmatched junction bases numbered 10, after V lost 4 bases and J lost 6 bases. Germline CDR1 is SGHDN and CDR2 is FVKESK. The CDR3 sequence is 15 residues long. The CDR3 DNA sequence: TGTGCCAGCAGCCCGGCGGGGGGGGGAACCCTCGAGCAGTACTTC. This sequence encodes CASSPAGGGTLEQYF. The entire variable domain, with the rest obtained from reference TRBV14 and TRBJ2-7, is as follows: EAGVTQFPSHSVIEKGQTVTLRCDPISGHDNLYWYRRVMGKEIKFLLHFVKESKQDESGMPNNRFLAERTGGTYSTLKVQPAELEDSGVYFCASSPAGGGTLEQYFGPGTRLTVT.

The rearrangement uses TRBV29-1 and TRBJ1-1, with 9 bases aligning to TRBD1. Germline loops: CDR1 SQVTM, CDR2 ANQGSEA. V shed 6 bases, J shed 5 bases, and the junction held 10 bases outside the gene matches. The CDR3 is made up of 14 amino acids. The DNA for the CDR3 is TGCAGCGTCCTCGGCGGGACAGGGTGGACTGAAGCTTTCTTT. Its translation: CSVLGGTGWTEAFF.

The rearrangement links TRBV6-4 to TRBJ1-6, with D perhaps TRBD1 (5 bases). The CDR3 length is 15 residues. In germline, CDR1 is MRHNA, CDR2 SNTAGT. Deletions cut 2 bases from V and 0 bases from J, with 5 bases between. CDR3 residues: CASSDTGSYNSPLHF. The CDR3 DNA reads as TGTGCCAGCAGTGACACAGGCTCCTATAATTCACCCCTCCACTTT.

The chain joins TRBV3-1 (or the pseudogene TRBV3-2) to TRBJ1-3; the D gene is possibly TRBD1 (5 bases). Trimming cost V 0 bases and J 2 bases, with 8 bases left between them. Per germline, CDR1 LGHDT and CDR2 YNNKEL (reference sequence). The CDR3 sequence is 15 residues long. The CDR3 protein is CASSQDWGTGNTIYF. CDR3 sequence (DNA): TGTGCCAGCAGCCAAGACTGGGGCACTGGAAACACCATATATTTT.

CDR3 in amino acids: CASSLQGNTEAFF. In DNA, the CDR3 is TGTGCCAGCAGCTTACAGGGGAATACTGAAGCTTTCTTT. This chain uses TRBV5-8 with TRBJ1-1; 7 bases agree with TRBD1. The CDR3 covers 13 residues. Germline trimming cut 2 bases from V and 5 bases from J; bases unmatched to any gene: 3. Germline V gives CDR1 SGHTS, CDR2 YDEGEE.

The J gene is TRBJ1-1, the V gene TRBV6-5; 7 nucleotides agree with TRBD1. V dropped 8 bases and J dropped 1; count of bases not matched to a gene: 7. The germline CDR1 and CDR2 sequences are MNHEY and SVGAGI. CDR3 length: 14 amino acids. The CDR3 loop reads CASGRGPQNTEAFF. The CDR3 DNA reads as TGTGCCAGCGGAAGGGGGCCCCAGAACACTGAAGCTTTCTTT.